This T cell receptor (beta chain) was sequenced during a study of T cell responses to AZD1222 COVID-19 vaccine. Study findings and constraints: Of spike-specific TCRs, nearly half reportedly target regions left unmutated in variants. Only after the peak T cell response were repertoires sampled.

This clone appeared a single time. As yet, its antigen is unknown. Sequencing used immunoSEQ multiplex PCR; TCRdb keeps in-frame clones, though not all of them. The sample includes about 150,000 clones, 80% to 95% of them seen just once. Sequencing was performed on peripheral blood, taken on day 0 of AZD1222 vaccination. This receptor was obtained from an adult in good health.

CDR3 coding DNA: TGCGCCAGCAGCTCCCTAGCGGGAGGCTACAATGAGCAGTTCTTC. Translation gives CASSSLAGGYNEQFF. The chain couples TRBV5-1 to TRBJ2-1; 11 bases are a match to TRBD2. The CDR3 spans 15 residues. The germline V gene has CDR1 SGHRS and CDR2 YFSETQ. V gave up 3 bases and J gave up 3 bases; unmatched junction bases: 2.